The sample holds a few counts of the clone carrying this T cell receptor (beta chain). Its antigen is still unknown. The sample comes from a study of CD8 T cells in ankylosing spondylitis. J lost 4 bases, V lost 5 bases, and 11 bases had no gene match. The length of the CDR3 is 15 residues. Germline-derived CDR1 and CDR2 are DFQATT and SNEGSKA (reference sequence). Study-wide results and limits: Clones linked to the disease showed a CD8+ phenotype. They occurred at relatively low frequencies in peripheral blood. Reactive arthritis synovial fluid and blood previously showed some of these motif variants.

Making the TCR beta libraries involved quantitative 5'-RACE with molecular barcodes. TCRdb used MiXCR to reprocess the 5' RACE reads, holding one entry per CDR3 protein. The repertoire holds fewer than 130,000 distinct CDR3 sequences, with 24% as singletons. The clonotype was recovered from a male donor with ankylosing spondylitis. The chain uses TRBV20-1 and TRBJ2-3, with 8 bases lining up with TRBD2. Material for sequencing was synovial fluid, either unsorted or a sorted T cell fraction (not recorded which). CDR3 DNA sequence: TGCAGTGCTCCCAAGGGAGCGGGAGCGGCAGATACGCAGTATTTT. Amino acids: CSAPKGAGAADTQYF.